This is a list of T cell receptor beta chains from one sample in a study of blood T cell repertoires in COVID-19. Assay used: immunoSEQ multiplex PCR; TCRdb lists only in-frame clones, some missing. The repertoire holds more than 200,000 clones, with around 87% as singletons. Sequencing was carried out using PBMCs or T cells enriched from blood (not recorded which). These receptor sequences come from a woman aged 45-65 years who had recovered from COVID-19. Both conserved end residues are part of each CDR3. The D gene is left open where the match is weak. A row's size may be missing; if present it is once, few, many or a size class.

j_call: TRBJ2-5; d_call: NA; clone_size: NA; v_call: TRBV7-9; cdr3_aa: CASSLFGRGQETQYF; cdr3_nt: TGTGCCAGCAGCTTATTCGGGAGAGGCCAAGAGACCCAGTACTTC
j_call: TRBJ2-1; d_call: TRBD2; clone_size: NA; v_call: TRBV5-1; cdr3_aa: CASSMRPGLAGGPVYNEQFF; cdr3_nt: TGCGCCAGCAGCATGAGACCGGGACTAGCGGGAGGGCCCGTCTACAATGAGCAGTTCTTC
j_call: TRBJ2-1; d_call: NA; clone_size: NA; v_call: TRBV7-3; cdr3_aa: CASSLETAGEQFF; cdr3_nt: TGTGCCAGCAGTTTAGAAACCGCAGGTGAGCAGTTCTTC
j_call: TRBJ1-3; d_call: TRBD1; clone_size: NA; v_call: TRBV18; cdr3_aa: CASSQGTGAQSSGNTIYF; cdr3_nt: TGTGCCAGCTCACAAGGGACAGGCGCCCAGAGCTCTGGAAACACCATATATTTT
j_call: TRBJ2-5; d_call: TRBD1; clone_size: NA; v_call: TRBV28; cdr3_aa: CASSLPQGAQETQYF; cdr3_nt: TGTGCCAGCAGTTTACCCCAGGGGGCCCAAGAGACCCAGTACTTC
j_call: TRBJ1-3; d_call: NA; clone_size: once; v_call: TRBV9; cdr3_aa: CASSVDGGAGNTIYF; cdr3_nt: TGTGCCAGCAGCGTAGATGGGGGGGCAGGAAACACCATATATTTT
j_call: TRBJ1-5; d_call: TRBD1; clone_size: NA; v_call: TRBV6-1; cdr3_aa: CASSEAPGAGGRPQHF; cdr3_nt: TGTGCCAGCAGTGAAGCGCCGGGGGCAGGGGGCCGGCCCCAGCATTTT
j_call: TRBJ2-2; d_call: NA; clone_size: NA; v_call: TRBV27; cdr3_aa: CASSRFSVSANTGELFF; cdr3_nt: TGTGCCAGCAGTCGCTTTAGCGTTAGCGCGAACACCGGGGAGCTGTTTTTT
j_call: TRBJ1-2; d_call: TRBD1; clone_size: NA; v_call: TRBV7-2; cdr3_aa: CASSLGTGQEANYGYTF; cdr3_nt: TGTGCCAGCAGCTTAGGTACCGGACAGGAGGCTAACTATGGCTACACCTTC
j_call: TRBJ1-6; d_call: TRBD1; clone_size: NA; v_call: TRBV2; cdr3_aa: CASSLKTGALYNSPLHF; cdr3_nt: TGTGCCAGCAGCTTAAAAACAGGGGCCCTCTATAATTCACCCCTCCACTTT
j_call: TRBJ2-2; d_call: NA; clone_size: NA; v_call: TRBV2; cdr3_aa: CASSGQVNTGELFF; cdr3_nt: TGTGCCAGCAGTGGACAGGTGAACACCGGGGAGCTGTTTTTT
j_call: TRBJ2-7; d_call: TRBD2; clone_size: NA; v_call: TRBV30; cdr3_aa: CAWRTSGYAYEQYF; cdr3_nt: TGTGCCTGGAGAACTAGCGGATACGCCTACGAGCAGTACTTC
j_call: TRBJ2-5; d_call: NA; clone_size: NA; v_call: TRBV19; cdr3_aa: CASSIFMRPYQETQYF; cdr3_nt: TGTGCCAGTAGTATATTTATGCGGCCGTACCAAGAGACCCAGTACTTC
j_call: TRBJ2-7; d_call: TRBD2; clone_size: few; v_call: TRBV5-8; cdr3_aa: CASSNLAGPYPRSYEQYF; cdr3_nt: TGTGCCAGCAGCAACCTAGCGGGGCCATATCCCCGGTCTTACGAGCAGTACTTC
j_call: TRBJ2-1; d_call: TRBD2; clone_size: NA; v_call: TRBV5-5; cdr3_aa: CASSGGTSGIPEQFF; cdr3_nt: TGTGCCAGCAGCGGGGGGACTAGCGGGATTCCTGAGCAGTTCTTC
j_call: TRBJ2-7; d_call: NA; clone_size: NA; v_call: TRBV12-3/TRBV12-4; cdr3_aa: CASSLVPGGVPSF; cdr3_nt: TGTGCCAGCAGTTTAGTTCCAGGTGGCGTCCCCTCCTTC
j_call: TRBJ2-3; d_call: TRBD2; clone_size: NA; v_call: TRBV7-9; cdr3_aa: CASSTGLAASTDTQYF; cdr3_nt: TGTGCCAGCAGCACGGGACTAGCGGCTAGCACAGATACGCAGTATTTT
j_call: TRBJ2-1; d_call: TRBD2; clone_size: few; v_call: TRBV27; cdr3_aa: CASSVAGGLWEQFF; cdr3_nt: TGTGCCAGCAGCGTAGCGGGAGGGCTCTGGGAGCAGTTCTTC
j_call: TRBJ2-7; d_call: TRBD2; clone_size: NA; v_call: TRBV6-5; cdr3_aa: CASSNLAGGIYEQYF; cdr3_nt: TGTGCCAGCAGCAACTTAGCGGGAGGGATCTACGAGCAGTACTTC
j_call: TRBJ1-5; d_call: NA; clone_size: NA; v_call: TRBV11-2; cdr3_aa: CASSPVQGHNQPQHF; cdr3_nt: TGTGCCAGCAGCCCGGTGCAGGGACACAATCAGCCCCAGCATTTT
j_call: TRBJ1-2; d_call: TRBD1; clone_size: NA; v_call: TRBV29-1; cdr3_aa: CSLDRADGYTF; cdr3_nt: TGCAGCTTGGACAGGGCAGATGGCTACACCTTC
j_call: TRBJ2-5; d_call: TRBD2; clone_size: NA; v_call: TRBV18; cdr3_aa: CARSNRGTKETQYF; cdr3_nt: TGTGCCAGGAGTAACCGGGGGACTAAAGAGACCCAGTACTTC
j_call: TRBJ1-5; d_call: NA; clone_size: NA; v_call: TRBV19; cdr3_aa: CASTGGLFQPQHF; cdr3_nt: TGTGCCAGTACGGGGGGGCTGTTTCAGCCCCAGCATTTT
j_call: TRBJ2-1; d_call: TRBD2; clone_size: NA; v_call: TRBV7-2; cdr3_aa: CATSGARGSFYEQFF; cdr3_nt: TGTGCCACCTCCGGGGCACGCGGGAGCTTCTATGAGCAGTTCTTC
j_call: TRBJ2-3; d_call: TRBD1; clone_size: once; v_call: TRBV7-9; cdr3_aa: CASRRDRGTDTQYF; cdr3_nt: TGTGCCAGCCGAAGGGACAGGGGCACAGATACGCAGTATTTT
j_call: TRBJ2-2; d_call: TRBD1; clone_size: many; v_call: TRBV5-1; cdr3_aa: CASTSLGTAYTGELFF; cdr3_nt: TGCGCCAGCACCTCCCTCGGGACAGCCTACACCGGGGAGCTGTTTTTT
j_call: TRBJ1-4; d_call: TRBD1; clone_size: NA; v_call: TRBV19; cdr3_aa: CATSGTDNEKLFF; cdr3_nt: TGTGCCACCTCCGGGACAGATAATGAAAAACTGTTTTTT
j_call: TRBJ1-2; d_call: TRBD1; clone_size: once; v_call: TRBV24-1; cdr3_aa: CATSDPQGGENGYTF; cdr3_nt: TGTGCCACCAGTGACCCACAGGGGGGAGAGAATGGCTACACCTTC
j_call: TRBJ2-7; d_call: TRBD2; clone_size: NA; v_call: TRBV7-2; cdr3_aa: CASSLASGRFHEQYF; cdr3_nt: TGTGCCAGCAGCTTAGCTAGCGGGAGGTTCCACGAGCAGTACTTC
j_call: TRBJ2-7; d_call: TRBD2; clone_size: NA; v_call: TRBV15; cdr3_aa: CATSRQRTSGSYEQYF; cdr3_nt: TGTGCCACCAGCAGACAACGGACTAGCGGCTCCTACGAGCAGTACTTC
j_call: TRBJ2-3; d_call: TRBD1; clone_size: NA; v_call: TRBV5-1; cdr3_aa: CASSLDPVGTVETDTQYF; cdr3_nt: TGCGCCAGCAGCTTGGATCCCGTCGGGACAGTCGAGACAGATACGCAGTATTTT
j_call: TRBJ2-7; d_call: TRBD2; clone_size: NA; v_call: TRBV4-2; cdr3_aa: CASSSGTSGRQQYF; cdr3_nt: TGTGCCAGCAGCTCCGGGACTAGCGGGAGACAGCAGTACTTC
j_call: TRBJ1-5; d_call: NA; clone_size: NA; v_call: TRBV2; cdr3_aa: CASSVVRGSNQPQHF; cdr3_nt: TGTGCCAGCAGTGTGGTGCGGGGGAGCAATCAGCCCCAGCATTTT
j_call: TRBJ1-5; d_call: NA; clone_size: NA; v_call: TRBV28; cdr3_aa: CASSQVGNQPQHF; cdr3_nt: TGTGCCAGCAGTCAGGTTGGGAATCAGCCCCAGCATTTT
j_call: TRBJ1-1; d_call: TRBD1; clone_size: NA; v_call: TRBV11-2; cdr3_aa: CASSLTGTDEAFF; cdr3_nt: TGTGCCAGCAGCTTAACCGGGACAGATGAAGCTTTCTTT
j_call: TRBJ2-1; d_call: TRBD1; clone_size: NA; v_call: TRBV5-4; cdr3_aa: CASSLRDRVGNEQFF; cdr3_nt: TGTGCCAGCAGCCTCCGGGACAGGGTAGGCAATGAGCAGTTCTTC
j_call: TRBJ2-2; d_call: TRBD2; clone_size: few; v_call: TRBV10-1; cdr3_aa: CASSEGLAGSGELFF; cdr3_nt: TGCGCCAGCAGCGAGGGACTAGCGGGATCCGGGGAGCTGTTTTTT
j_call: TRBJ1-1; d_call: NA; clone_size: NA; v_call: TRBV6-5; cdr3_aa: CASSHKNTEAFF; cdr3_nt: TGTGCCAGCAGCCACAAAAACACTGAAGCTTTCTTT
j_call: TRBJ2-7; d_call: TRBD1; clone_size: NA; v_call: TRBV9; cdr3_aa: CASSLGTGLREQYF; cdr3_nt: TGTGCCAGCAGCCTCGGGACAGGGTTACGAGAGCAGTACTTC
j_call: TRBJ1-1; d_call: TRBD1; clone_size: NA; v_call: TRBV30; cdr3_aa: CAWSTTGKGRVTEAFF; cdr3_nt: TGTGCCTGGAGTACGACAGGGAAGGGTCGAGTCACTGAAGCTTTCTTT
j_call: TRBJ2-7; d_call: TRBD1; clone_size: once; v_call: TRBV5-1; cdr3_aa: CASRTGATLVEQYF; cdr3_nt: TGCGCCAGTCGTACAGGGGCCACCTTGGTAGAGCAGTACTTC
j_call: TRBJ2-7; d_call: TRBD1; clone_size: NA; v_call: TRBV7-2; cdr3_aa: CASSQGQGAPTEQYF; cdr3_nt: TGTGCCAGCAGCCAGGGACAGGGGGCTCCTACCGAGCAGTACTTC
j_call: TRBJ1-1; d_call: TRBD1; clone_size: NA; v_call: TRBV7-2; cdr3_aa: CASSLGRDRTNLNTEAFF; cdr3_nt: TGTGCCAGCAGCTTAGGGCGGGACAGGACGAATCTGAACACTGAAGCTTTCTTT